A single sample is the source of the 7 T cell receptor beta chains below, sequenced in a study of cytomegalovirus exposure and HLA in healthy donors. The PCR was carried out with 60 Vbeta primers and 13 Jbeta primers. The protocol was immunoSEQ multiplex PCR, while the TCRdb copy is restricted to in-frame clones and leaves out a portion. The table shows approximately 70,000 clones, with about 79% occurring only once. The specimen sequenced was PBMCs. The origin of the receptors is a man aged 55 to 70 in good health and CMV-seropositive.

The chain uses TRBV6-5 and TRBJ2-2; the match to TRBD1 covers 7 bases. The V segment lost 4 bases and the J segment 0 bases; nucleotides outside the gene matches: 2. Looked up from germline, CDR1 is MNHEY and CDR2 is SVGAGI. This CDR3 contains 15 residues. The CDR3 is CASSSDRANTGELFF. The DNA for the CDR3 is TGTGCCAGCAGTTCTGACAGGGCGAACACCGGGGAGCTGTTTTTT.

This clone was observed a single time. The V gene is TRBV6-5, the J gene TRBJ2-5; possibly TRBD2 for D (5 bases). The V end lost 7 bases, the J end lost 2 bases, and 14 bases lay between the germline ends. Germline lookup yields CDR1 MNHEY and CDR2 SVGAGI. The CDR3 contains 14 residues. CDR3 sequence: CASKRDLGQETQYF. CDR3 nucleotides: TGTGCCAGCAAGAGGGATTTGGGGCAAGAGACCCAGTACTTC.

J is TRBJ2-7 and V is TRBV27; perhaps TRBD1 as D (6 bases). The CDR3 runs 15 residues. The germline V gene has CDR1 MNHEY and CDR2 SMNVEV (reference sequence). V shed 6 bases and J shed 0 bases, with 15 bases lying between them. The CDR3 DNA reads TGTGCCAGCAGACCTACAGGGTGGGCCTCCTACGAGCAGTACTTC. It yields the protein CASRPTGWASYEQYF.

In its sample, this clone was seen once. V and J are TRBV11-3 and TRBJ2-5, with 7 bases matching TRBD2. The J call may be in error: the DNA end matches TRBJ2-7 better. The CDR3 runs to 16 residues. CDR1 SGHNT and CDR2 YENEEA come from the germline V gene. CDR3 in DNA: TGTGCCAGCAGCCCGAAGGGGCGGGGGATCTCCTACGAGCAGTACTTC. Translation gives CASSPKGRGISYEQYF.

CDR3 sequence reads: CASSFSRGTGELFF. The CDR3 DNA is TGCGCCAGCAGCTTTAGCAGGGGCACCGGGGAGCTGTTTTTT. V usage is TRBV5-1 and J usage is TRBJ2-2; maybe TRBD1 (6 bases). Germline lookup yields CDR1 SGHRS and CDR2 YFSETQ. Trimming stripped 2 bases from V and 4 bases from J, with 9 bases between. This CDR3 is 14 amino acids long.

The chain employs TRBV5-8 and TRBJ2-5; 15 bases fit TRBD2. With 4 bases clipped from V and 4 bases from J, the junction kept 11 bases outside the gene matches. CDR1 and CDR2 from the germline V gene are SGHTS and YDEGEE. This CDR3 comprises 18 residues. The CDR3 is CASSLGTSGRNILETQYF. The CDR3 nucleotides are TGTGCCAGCAGCCTCGGGACTAGCGGGAGGAATATTCTAGAGACCCAGTACTTC.

This chain joins TRBV6-6 and TRBJ1-5, with no clear D. Germline CDR1 is MNHNY and CDR2 is SVGAGI (reference sequence). Trimming stripped 9 bases from V and 1 base from J, with 7 bases between. CDR3 size: 12 residues. The CDR3 is CASPVSNQPQHF. DNA of the CDR3: TGTGCCAGTCCTGTGAGCAATCAGCCCCAGCATTTT.